Included here is one TCR beta chain sequence, with context. How the authors handled the data: Counts of nucleated cells, estimated from reference gene primer amplification, were obtained. Data came from immunoSEQ multiplex PCR; TCRdb stores just in-frame clones and leaves some out. V and J calls and clone size are given by that table; D and trimming were obtained from the DNA. This sample has roughly 190,000 clones; about four fifths occur once, and the top ten carry roughly 2.9%. The data stem from a study of blood T cell repertoires in COVID-19. As for the study in general: Spain, Italy and the United States supplied samples that represented acute and convalescent COVID-19. T cells, B-cell-depleted T cells, or PBMCs provided the cDNA or gDNA that served as material.

V was trimmed by 0 bases and J by 14 bases, leaving 3 bases between them. Germline V gene lookup returns CDR1 SGHAT and CDR2 FQNNGV. The CDR3 has 9 amino acids. Sequenced input: peripheral blood. The TCR was taken from a man in his forties or fifties with active or convalescent COVID-19. The chain has TRBV11-2 and TRBJ2-3; D is unresolved. This chain's CDR3 is CASSLDRYF. As DNA, the CDR3 is TGTGCCAGCAGCTTAGATCGGTATTTT.